The TCR beta chain described here comes from a study of control samples from healthy donors and cancer patients. Germline assignment: CDR1 SGHVS and CDR2 FNYEAQ. V was shortened by 1 base and J by 3 bases, with 9 bases between the two germline ends. The CDR3 loop spans 14 amino acids. Sequenced by immunoSEQ multiplex PCR; TCRdb stores in-frame clones only, minus some. Of about 100,000 clones listed, roughly 84% were seen once; the top ten hold 18%. The gene calls are TRBV7-6 and TRBJ2-5; D gene unclear. The material sequenced was blood. The receptor's source is a woman in her forties or fifties in good health. The chain's CDR3 is CASSLVGSEETQYF. In nucleotides, the CDR3 is TGTGCCAGCAGCTTAGTGGGCAGTGAAGAGACCCAGTACTTC.